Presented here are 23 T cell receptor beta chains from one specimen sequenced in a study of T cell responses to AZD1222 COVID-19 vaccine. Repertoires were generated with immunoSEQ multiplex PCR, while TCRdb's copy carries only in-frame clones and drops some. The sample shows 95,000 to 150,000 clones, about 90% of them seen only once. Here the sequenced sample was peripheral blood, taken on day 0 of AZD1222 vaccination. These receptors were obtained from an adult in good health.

The CDR3 spells CASSSSTGTSNQPQHF. DNA for the CDR3: TGTGCCAGCAGCTCTTCTACCGGGACAAGCAATCAGCCCCAGCATTTT. This chain joins TRBV7-2 and TRBJ1-5; D might be TRBD1 (6 bases). Germline assignment: CDR1 SGHTA and CDR2 FQGNSA. The CDR3 contains 16 residues. V shed 4 bases and J shed 1 base, with 14 bases lying between them.

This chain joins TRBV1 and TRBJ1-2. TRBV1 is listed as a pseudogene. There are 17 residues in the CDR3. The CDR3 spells CTSSLIPQETKPRGYTF. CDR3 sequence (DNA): TGCACCAGCAGCCTCATACCGCAGGAGACTAAACCTCGGGGCTACACCTTC.

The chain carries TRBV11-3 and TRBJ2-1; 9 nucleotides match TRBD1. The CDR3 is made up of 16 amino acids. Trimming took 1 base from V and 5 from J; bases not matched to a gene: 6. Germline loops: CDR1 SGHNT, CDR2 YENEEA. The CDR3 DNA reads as TGTGCCAGCAGCTTAGTAGGGACAGGGAGCAACAATGAGCAGTTCTTC. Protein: CASSLVGTGSNNEQFF.

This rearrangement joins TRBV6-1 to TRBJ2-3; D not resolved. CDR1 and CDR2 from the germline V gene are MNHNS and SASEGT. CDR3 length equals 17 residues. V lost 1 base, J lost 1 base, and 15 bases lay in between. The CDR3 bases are TGTGCCAGCAGTGAAGTCAGTCTACTCCTCGGCACAGATACGCAGTATTTT. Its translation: CASSEVSLLLGTDTQYF.

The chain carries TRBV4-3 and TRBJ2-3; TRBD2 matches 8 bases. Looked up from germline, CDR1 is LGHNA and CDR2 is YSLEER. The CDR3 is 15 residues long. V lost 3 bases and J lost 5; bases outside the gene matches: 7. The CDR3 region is CASSHRREVVDTQYF. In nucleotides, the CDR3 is TGCGCCAGCAGCCATAGGCGGGAGGTTGTAGATACGCAGTATTTT.

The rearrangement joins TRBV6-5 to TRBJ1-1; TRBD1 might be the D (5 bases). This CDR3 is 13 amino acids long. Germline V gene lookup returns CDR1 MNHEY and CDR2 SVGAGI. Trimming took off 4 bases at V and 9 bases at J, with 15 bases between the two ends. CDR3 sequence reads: CASSSSGPLKAFF. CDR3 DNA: TGTGCCAGCAGTTCCTCGGGACCTCTGAAAGCTTTCTTT.

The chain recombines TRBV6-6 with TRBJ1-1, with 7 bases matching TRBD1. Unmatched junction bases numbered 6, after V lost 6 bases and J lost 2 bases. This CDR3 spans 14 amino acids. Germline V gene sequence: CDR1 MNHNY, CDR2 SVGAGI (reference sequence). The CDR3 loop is CASSSGQPNTEAFF. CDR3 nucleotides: TGTGCCAGCAGCTCGGGACAGCCCAACACTGAAGCTTTCTTT.

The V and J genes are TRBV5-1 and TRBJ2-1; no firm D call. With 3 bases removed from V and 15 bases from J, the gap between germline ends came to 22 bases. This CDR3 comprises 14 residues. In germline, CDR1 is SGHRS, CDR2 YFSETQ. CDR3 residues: CASSSSPGQVSVFF. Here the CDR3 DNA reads TGCGCCAGCAGCTCGTCCCCGGGTCAGGTTAGTGTGTTCTTC.

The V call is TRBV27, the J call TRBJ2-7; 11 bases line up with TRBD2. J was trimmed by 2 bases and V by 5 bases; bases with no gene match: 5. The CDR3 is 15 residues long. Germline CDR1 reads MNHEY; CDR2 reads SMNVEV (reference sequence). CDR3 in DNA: TGTGCCAGCAGTGCTCTAGCGGGGGGCCCCTACGAGCAGTACTTC. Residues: CASSALAGGPYEQYF.

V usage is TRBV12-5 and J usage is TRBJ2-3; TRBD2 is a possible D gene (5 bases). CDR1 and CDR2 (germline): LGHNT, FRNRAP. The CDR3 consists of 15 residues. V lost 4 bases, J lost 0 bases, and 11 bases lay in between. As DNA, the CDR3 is TGTGCTAGTGGTTCCGGGATAGCTAGCACAGATACGCAGTATTTT. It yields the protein CASGSGIASTDTQYF.

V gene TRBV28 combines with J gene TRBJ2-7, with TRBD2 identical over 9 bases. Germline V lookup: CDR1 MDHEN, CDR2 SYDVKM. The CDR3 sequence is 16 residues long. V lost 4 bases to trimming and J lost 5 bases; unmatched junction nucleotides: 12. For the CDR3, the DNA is TGTGCCAGCAGTTCGGCAGTAGCGGGAGTTTATCACGAGCAGTACGTC. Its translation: CASSSAVAGVYHEQYV.

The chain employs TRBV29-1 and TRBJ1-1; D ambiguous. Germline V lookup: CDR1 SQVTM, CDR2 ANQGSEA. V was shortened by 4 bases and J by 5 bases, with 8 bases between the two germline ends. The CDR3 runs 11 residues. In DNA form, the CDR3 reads TGCAGCGTTGGGGCCGGGACTGAAGCTTTCTTT. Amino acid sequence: CSVGAGTEAFF.

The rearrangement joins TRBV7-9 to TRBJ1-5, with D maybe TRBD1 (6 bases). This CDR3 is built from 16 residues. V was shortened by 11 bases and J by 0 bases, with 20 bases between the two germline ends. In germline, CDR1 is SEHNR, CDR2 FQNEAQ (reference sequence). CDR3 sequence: CAPVGQGSYSNQPQHF. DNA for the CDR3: TGTGCCCCTGTGGGGCAGGGGTCCTATAGCAATCAGCCCCAGCATTTT.

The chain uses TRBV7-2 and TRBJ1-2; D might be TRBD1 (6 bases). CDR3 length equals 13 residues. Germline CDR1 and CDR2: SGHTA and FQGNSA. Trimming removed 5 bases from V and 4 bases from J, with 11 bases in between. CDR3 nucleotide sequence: TGTGCCAGCAGCGCCGGGACATCCTATGGCTACACCTTC. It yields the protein CASSAGTSYGYTF.

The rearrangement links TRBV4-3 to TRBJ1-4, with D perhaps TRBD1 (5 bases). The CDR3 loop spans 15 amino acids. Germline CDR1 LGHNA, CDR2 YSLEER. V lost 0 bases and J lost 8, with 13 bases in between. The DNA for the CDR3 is TGCGCCAGCAGCCAAGATGGGTGGGGACTGGAAAAACTGTTTTTT. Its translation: CASSQDGWGLEKLFF.

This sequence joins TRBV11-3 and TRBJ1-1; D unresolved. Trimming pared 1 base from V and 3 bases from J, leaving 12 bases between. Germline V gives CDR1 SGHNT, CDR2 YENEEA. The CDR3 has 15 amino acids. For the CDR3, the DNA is TGTGCCAGCAGCTTAGCCTGGGAGAGGCACACTGAAGCTTTCTTT. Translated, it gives CASSLAWERHTEAFF. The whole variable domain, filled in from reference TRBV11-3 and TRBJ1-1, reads EAGVVQSPRYKIIEKKQPVAFWCNPISGHNTLYWYLQNLGQGPELLIRYENEEAVDDSQLPKDRFSAERLKGVDSTLKIQPAELGDSAVYLCASSLAWERHTEAFFGQGTRLTVV.

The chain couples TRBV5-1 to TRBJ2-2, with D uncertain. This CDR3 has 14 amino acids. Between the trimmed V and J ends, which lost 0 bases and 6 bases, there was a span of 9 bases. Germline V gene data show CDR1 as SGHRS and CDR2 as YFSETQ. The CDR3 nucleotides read TGCGCCAGCAGCTTGGCCGCCGGGCCCGGGGAGCTGTTTTTT. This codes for CASSLAAGPGELFF.

In nucleotides, the CDR3 is TGTGCCAGCAGTCTGGACGGGGGAATGAACACTGAAGCTTTCTTT. It codes for CASSLDGGMNTEAFF. V gene TRBV2 combines with J gene TRBJ1-1; a weak D match, TRBD1 (5 bases). The CDR3 is 15 amino acids. In germline, CDR1 is SNHLY, CDR2 FYNNEI. Deletions cut 5 bases from V and 0 bases from J, with 13 bases between.

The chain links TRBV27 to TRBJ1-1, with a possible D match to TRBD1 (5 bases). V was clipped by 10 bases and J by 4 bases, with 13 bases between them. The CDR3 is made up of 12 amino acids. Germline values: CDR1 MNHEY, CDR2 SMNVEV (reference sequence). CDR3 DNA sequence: TGTGCCACACAGGCATTTGGCACTGAAGCTTTCTTT. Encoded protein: CATQAFGTEAFF.

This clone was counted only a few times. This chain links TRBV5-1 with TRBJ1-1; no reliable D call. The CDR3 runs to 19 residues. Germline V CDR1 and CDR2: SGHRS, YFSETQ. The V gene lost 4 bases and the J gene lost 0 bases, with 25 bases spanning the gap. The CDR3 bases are TGCGCCAGCAGCCCAGCCGTGGCCAGAAGCTCCAACATGAACACTGAAGCTTTCTTT. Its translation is CASSPAVARSSNMNTEAFF.

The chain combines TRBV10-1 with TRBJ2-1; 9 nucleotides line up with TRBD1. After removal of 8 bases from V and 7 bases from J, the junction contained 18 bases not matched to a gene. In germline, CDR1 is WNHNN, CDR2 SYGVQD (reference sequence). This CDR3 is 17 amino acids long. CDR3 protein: CASQTPTEGTGRNEQFF. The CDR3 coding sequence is TGCGCCAGCCAGACCCCAACCGAAGGGACAGGGCGGAATGAGCAGTTCTTC.

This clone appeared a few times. The CDR3 region is CASSLTPGVYNEQFF. CDR3 DNA sequence: TGCGCCAGCAGCCTCACTCCGGGGGTTTACAATGAGCAGTTCTTC. V is TRBV5-1 and J is TRBJ2-1; tentative D call: TRBD2 (6 bases). V was cut by 4 bases and J by 4 bases, with 15 bases left in between. This CDR3 comprises 15 residues. Germline CDR1 reads SGHRS; CDR2 reads YFSETQ.

The CDR3 nucleotides read TGCAGCGTTGTTTGGGGTGAGGGGGGAACCCAGCATTTT. Translation: CSVVWGEGGTQHF. The chain combines TRBV29-1 with TRBJ1-5, with D possibly matching TRBD1 (6 bases). Trimming shortened V by 4 bases and J by 11 bases, and 18 bases separated the two germline ends. The CDR3 covers 13 residues. Germline V CDR1 and CDR2: SQVTM, ANQGSEA.